A single sample is the source of the 24 T cell receptor beta chains below, sequenced in a study of cytomegalovirus exposure and HLA in healthy donors. A multiplex PCR was run with 60 Vbeta primers and 13 Jbeta primers. Libraries were prepared by immunoSEQ multiplex PCR; TCRdb keeps only in-frame clonotypes and omits some of them. Seen here are 100,000 to 150,000 clones, 70% to 85% observed once, and the top ten hold approximately 1.1%. The specimen sequenced was PBMCs. Source of these receptors: a boy between 10 and 17 years old in good health and CMV-seronegative.

The CDR3 nucleotides read TGTGCCAGCAGTTCAGGAGAGACCCAGTACTTC. This encodes CASSSGETQYF. The chain couples TRBV6-5 to TRBJ2-5; D is unclear. From germline, CDR1 is MNHEY and CDR2 SVGAGI. The CDR3 consists of 11 residues. The V and J ends lost 4 bases and 4 bases respectively, with 4 bases between them.

The chain couples TRBV7-2 to TRBJ2-7, with TRBD1 matching 7 bases. The CDR3 is 16 residues long. Germline V gene sequence: CDR1 SGHTA, CDR2 FQGNSA. Trimming removed 0 bases from V and 3 bases from J; junction bases left unmatched: 8. This CDR3 is CASSLAFLRQGYEQYF. The CDR3 DNA follows: TGTGCCAGCAGCTTAGCGTTCTTGAGACAGGGCTACGAGCAGTACTTC.

J is TRBJ1-2 and V is TRBV4-1; a weak D match, TRBD1 (6 bases). With 0 bases removed from V and 4 bases from J, the gap between germline ends came to 15 bases. The length of the CDR3 is 16 residues. The V gene's germline CDR1 is MGHRA and CDR2 YSYEKL. The chain's CDR3 is CASSQDLYRAIYGYTF. The CDR3 DNA sequence: TGCGCCAGCAGCCAAGATCTTTACAGGGCAATCTATGGCTACACCTTC.

This clone occurred once. The chain uses TRBV6-1 and TRBJ1-1; the D is unclear. The CDR3 has 13 residues. The V end was cut by 2 bases, the J end by 8 bases, with 12 bases between. Germline V gives CDR1 MNHNS, CDR2 SASEGT. The CDR3 is CASSELGRPEAFF. The CDR3 coding sequence is TGTGCCAGCAGTGAACTGGGCAGGCCCGAAGCTTTCTTT.

This clone was seen a few times. The rearrangement links TRBV7-3 to TRBJ2-3; TRBD2 agrees at 8 bases. The CDR3 covers 15 residues. Germline CDR1 reads SGHTA; CDR2 reads FQGTGA. The junction had 4 bases not matched to a gene; V was cut back by 5 bases and J by 0 bases. CDR3: CASSLTSESTDTQYF. The CDR3 coding sequence is TGTGCCAGCAGCCTGACTAGCGAGAGCACAGATACGCAGTATTTT.

This chain uses TRBV30 with TRBJ2-5; tentatively, D is TRBD1 (6 bases). The CDR3 spans 12 residues. The V end lost 4 bases, the J end lost 9 bases, and 15 bases lay between the germline ends. Germline lookup yields CDR1 GTSNPN and CDR2 SVGIG (reference sequence). The DNA for the CDR3 is TGTGCCTGGAATCAGGGGATCGGGGCCCAGTACTTC. Translation: CAWNQGIGAQYF.

The rearrangement joins TRBV13 to TRBJ2-7; 15 bases align to TRBD2. Germline loops: CDR1 PRHDT, CDR2 FYEKMQ (reference sequence). J lost 3 bases, V lost 6 bases, and 9 bases had no gene match. The CDR3 is made up of 17 amino acids. The CDR3 loop reads CASSPGLAGGPLYEQYF. CDR3 DNA sequence: TGTGCCAGCAGTCCAGGACTAGCGGGAGGGCCTCTCTACGAGCAGTACTTC.

The chain combines TRBV2 with TRBJ2-1; 7 positions match TRBD2. V lost 4 bases, J lost 4 bases, and 13 bases stayed unmatched. CDR1 SNHLY and CDR2 FYNNEI come from the germline V gene. CDR3 size: 17 residues. DNA of the CDR3: TGTGCCAGCAGTGGTTCCACCGGCGGGGGAATTTACAATGAGCAGTTCTTC. Amino acids: CASSGSTGGGIYNEQFF. The variable domain in full, with the rest retrieved from reference TRBV2 and TRBJ2-1, is EPEVTQTPSHQVTQMGQEVILRCVPISNHLYFYWYRQILGQKVEFLVSFYNNEISEKSEIFDDQFSVERPDGSNFTLKIRSTKLEDSAMYFCASSGSTGGGIYNEQFFGPGTRLTVL.

The chain employs TRBV2 and TRBJ2-1; possibly TRBD2 for D (6 bases). The germline V and J ends were trimmed by 4 bases and 8 bases, with 12 bases remaining between them. There are 13 residues in the CDR3. The germline CDR1 and CDR2 sequences are SNHLY and FYNNEI. The CDR3 DNA reads TGTGCCAGCAGTGGGGGGACTGGTTATGAGCAGTTCTTC. This sequence encodes CASSGGTGYEQFF.

Concerning this clone itself: The same CDR3 arises from other DNA sequences in this sample as well. The CDR3 DNA sequence: TGTGCCATCAGTGACGGAGGCTACGAGCAGTACTTC. This sequence encodes CAISDGGYEQYF. The genes are TRBV10-3 and TRBJ2-7; TRBD2 is a possible D gene (5 bases). Germline V gene data show CDR1 as ENHRY and CDR2 as SYGVKD. The CDR3 is 12 residues long. V lost 3 bases and J lost 3, with 6 bases in between.

The rearrangement joins TRBV5-5 to TRBJ1-1; a possible D gene is TRBD1 (5 bases). Germline lookup yields CDR1 SGHKS and CDR2 YYEKEE (reference sequence). Trimming removed 1 base from V and 8 bases from J, with 21 bases in between. This CDR3 comprises 16 residues. The chain's CDR3 is CASSLLVGRLTAEAFF. As DNA, the CDR3 is TGTGCCAGCAGCTTGTTGGTTGGAAGGTTGACAGCCGAAGCTTTCTTT.

The chain is built from TRBV6-6 and TRBJ2-1, with TRBD2 matching over 12 bases. This CDR3 contains 16 residues. V shed 6 bases, J shed 3 bases, and the junction held 6 bases outside the gene matches. Germline values: CDR1 MNHNY, CDR2 SVGAGI (reference sequence). As DNA, the CDR3 is TGTGCCAGCAGGGTAGGACTAGCGGGACTCTACAATGAGCAGTTCTTC. Protein sequence: CASRVGLAGLYNEQFF.

This clone has a handful of counts. The V call is TRBV4-1, the J call TRBJ1-2; maybe TRBD1 (5 bases). The V end lost 3 bases, the J end lost 1 base, and 15 bases lay between the germline ends. CDR1 MGHRA and CDR2 YSYEKL come from the germline V gene. CDR3 size: 16 residues. CDR3 coding DNA: TGCGCCAGCAGCCAGGAGGTGCGGGGGTTTAACTATGGCTACACCTTC. Protein: CASSQEVRGFNYGYTF.

The rearrangement joins TRBV4-1 to TRBJ2-7, with 13 bases that match TRBD2. The V gene end was trimmed by 3 bases and the J gene end by 0 bases; junction bases not matched to a gene: 17. The CDR3 consists of 21 residues. CDR1 and CDR2 (germline): MGHRA, YSYEKL. The CDR3 is CASSHFNGLAGALTVSYEQYF. In DNA, the CDR3 is TGCGCCAGCAGCCACTTCAACGGACTAGCGGGAGCCCTTACCGTCTCCTACGAGCAGTACTTC.

In this sample, this clone turned up once. The CDR3 spells CASSQDKVGTSGNEQFF. The CDR3, as DNA: TGCGCCAGCAGCCAAGATAAAGTTGGGACTAGCGGGAATGAGCAGTTCTTC. The rearrangement uses TRBV4-1 and TRBJ2-1; 12 bases align to TRBD2. The CDR3 runs 17 residues. Germline CDR1 MGHRA, CDR2 YSYEKL. With V trimmed by 0 bases and J by 7 bases, 7 bases remained unmatched.

The chain recombines TRBV6-6 with TRBJ2-2, with D possibly matching TRBD1 (5 bases). Germline-derived CDR1 and CDR2 are MNHNY and SVGAGI (reference sequence). Trimming cost V 6 bases and J 6 bases, with 11 bases left between them. The CDR3 sequence is 13 residues long. CDR3: CASRRTGAGELFF. CDR3 DNA: TGTGCCAGCAGACGTACAGGTGCCGGGGAGCTGTTTTTT.

In its sample, this clone was seen once. The chain carries TRBV29-1 and TRBJ2-6; possibly TRBD2 for D (5 bases). The CDR3 is 14 residues long. V gave up 6 bases and J gave up 2 bases, with 11 bases separating them. The germline CDR1 and CDR2 sequences are SQVTM and ANQGSEA. The CDR3 region has the DNA TGCAGCGTACCTGGGAGTCCTGGGGCCAACGTCCTGACTTTC. It translates to CSVPGSPGANVLTF. Combining the CDR3 with reference TRBV29-1 and TRBJ2-6 gives the whole variable domain SAVISQKPSRDICQRGTSLTIQCQVDSQVTMMFWYRQQPGQSLTLIATANQGSEATYESGFVIDKFPISRPNLTFSTLTVSNMSPEDSSIYLCSVPGSPGANVLTFGAGSRLTVL.

The chain couples TRBV5-1 to TRBJ2-7, with D perhaps matching TRBD2 (6 bases). V lost 1 base and J 0 bases, leaving 11 bases between the germline ends. Germline V CDR1 and CDR2: SGHRS, YFSETQ. The CDR3 length is 15 residues. CDR3 sequence reads: CASSLSGEGSYEQYF. In nucleotides, the CDR3 is TGCGCCAGCAGCTTGTCGGGAGAGGGCTCCTACGAGCAGTACTTC.

The chain has TRBV29-1 and TRBJ1-1; no clear D gene. Germline V lookup: CDR1 SQVTM, CDR2 ANQGSEA. The CDR3 loop spans 12 amino acids. Trimming shortened V by 6 bases and J by 1 base, and 9 bases separated the two germline ends. The CDR3 protein is CSVAEGNTEAFF. The DNA for the CDR3 is TGCAGCGTCGCCGAGGGGAACACTGAAGCTTTCTTT. Complete variable domain (other parts from reference TRBV29-1 and TRBJ1-1): SAVISQKPSRDICQRGTSLTIQCQVDSQVTMMFWYRQQPGQSLTLIATANQGSEATYESGFVIDKFPISRPNLTFSTLTVSNMSPEDSSIYLCSVAEGNTEAFFGQGTRLTVV.

V gene TRBV18 combines with J gene TRBJ2-2; D is perhaps TRBD1 (5 bases). This CDR3 region has 14 residues. V lost 4 bases, J lost 6 bases, and 12 bases lay in between. The V gene's germline CDR1 is KGHSH and CDR2 LQKENI. The CDR3 coding sequence is TGTGCCAGCTCACGGGGCGTCGGGTCCGGGGAGCTGTTTTTT. The encoded protein is CASSRGVGSGELFF.

The chain recombines TRBV27 with TRBJ1-1, with D perhaps TRBD1 (5 bases). The V gene's germline CDR1 is MNHEY and CDR2 SMNVEV (reference sequence). This CDR3 has 15 amino acids. V lost 5 bases and J 3 bases, leaving 16 bases between the germline ends. This CDR3 is CASSPSGRGDTEAFF. The DNA for the CDR3 is TGTGCCAGCAGTCCATCAGGGAGGGGTGACACTGAAGCTTTCTTT.

The CDR3: CASSPRLLNEKLFF. The DNA for the CDR3 is TGTGCCAGCAGTCCCCGGTTACTTAATGAAAAACTGTTTTTT. The V and J genes are TRBV6-1 and TRBJ1-4; D ambiguous. Germline-derived CDR1 and CDR2 are MNHNS and SASEGT. This CDR3 is 14 amino acids long. Trimming left V 5 bases short and J 4 bases short, with 11 bases between.

The rearrangement joins TRBV20-1 to TRBJ2-7; TRBD1 is a possible D gene (6 bases). Trimming cost V 6 bases and J 6 bases, with 12 bases left between them. CDR1 and CDR2 (germline): DFQATT, SNEGSKA (reference sequence). The CDR3 runs 11 residues. Written as DNA, the CDR3 is TGCAGTGCCGCGACAGGAACCGAGCAGTACTTC. Protein: CSAATGTEQYF.

The chain recombines TRBV29-1 with TRBJ2-7, with TRBD2 identical over 7 bases. The CDR3 sequence is 13 residues long. Trimming cost V 1 base and J 2 bases; bases outside gene matches: 2. The germline CDR1 and CDR2 sequences are SQVTM and ANQGSEA. The CDR3 DNA is TGCAGCGTTGAAGTTAGCGGGCCCTACGAGCAGTACTTC. Translation gives CSVEVSGPYEQYF.